This T cell receptor beta chain was sequenced in a study of beta chain features in type 1 diabetes. Overall study: Sorted cells, some 98,000,000 in number, were examined across all samples.

Sequencing targeted expressed TCRB transcripts, as all isolated RNA had been reverse transcribed. Using immunoSEQ multiplex PCR, the repertoire was profiled, and TCRdb retains in-frame clones only, with some absent. The table records 640,000 or so clones, around an eighth of them present only once. This clone was observed a few times. Antigen unknown. Findings and limits, study-wide: In every one of the four CD4+ subsets, TCRB CDR3s were moderately but significantly shorter in Type 1 diabetes patients. Equally in patients and controls, shorter templates might have been favored by PCR.

Trimming removed 7 bases from V and 10 bases from J, with 20 bases in between. Germline values: CDR1 SQVTM, CDR2 ANQGSEA. This CDR3 has 13 amino acids. Every donor provided one heparinised blood draw, which averaged about 116 mL. Each sorted population was over 95% pure. The origin of this receptor is a man aged 18 to 29 with type 1 diabetes. The sequenced sample consisted of naive CD4+ T cells from blood. The V call is TRBV29-1, the J call TRBJ2-1, with a weak D call TRBD1 (6 bases). CDR3 loop: CSGDRTPAKEQFF. CDR3 coding DNA: TGCAGCGGTGACAGGACTCCGGCGAAGGAGCAGTTCTTC.